The entry that follows covers one T cell receptor beta chain sequence. The source of the sample is a study of blood T cell repertoires in COVID-19. About the research overall: Researchers got acute and convalescent COVID-19 samples from the United States, Italy and Spain. PBMCs, B-cell-depleted T cells, or T cells were the source of the cDNA or gDNA that made up the material.

Authors' data handling: Researchers report that nucleated cell counts were estimated from reference gene primer amplification. The protocol was immunoSEQ multiplex PCR, while the TCRdb copy is restricted to in-frame clones and leaves out a portion. From that table come the V and J calls and clone size; the DNA was used to work out D and trimming. The sample carries some 250,000 clones, around 88% recorded once. Sequenced input: peripheral blood. The sequence was collected from a woman aged 30 to 39 who had recovered from COVID-19.

CDR3 residues: CSVLPTTGYEQYF. The CDR3 nucleotides are TGCAGCGTTTTGCCCACGACCGGGTACGAGCAGTACTTC. The rearrangement links TRBV29-1 to TRBJ2-7; D is ambiguous. Trimming pared 5 bases from V and 4 bases from J, leaving 15 bases between. The germline gives CDR1 SQVTM, CDR2 ANQGSEA. The CDR3 loop spans 13 amino acids.